This record covers a single T cell receptor (beta chain). Profiled with immunoSEQ multiplex PCR; TCRdb holds only in-frame clones, not every one. The sample has approximately 90,000 clones, 85% to 95% seen once; the top ten hold roughly 5%. The data stem from a study of Tregs in tolerant kidney transplant recipients. Germline-derived CDR1 and CDR2 are SNHLY and FYNNEI. The CDR3 runs to 16 residues. V dropped 7 bases and J dropped 0 bases, with 18 bases sitting between them. Sequencing was done on a sample of CD8+ T cells from blood. The TCR comes from a human donor in good health. This chain links TRBV2 with TRBJ1-1; unclear D gene. In DNA form, the CDR3 reads TGTGCCAGCACCCTGGTCATGTTTGGGCTGAACACTGAAGCTTTCTTT. This gives the protein CASTLVMFGLNTEAFF.